This TCR beta chain was recovered during a study of blood T cell repertoires in COVID-19. At the level of the study: Whether acute or convalescent, the COVID-19 samples came from the United States, Italy and Spain. PBMCs, B-cell-depleted T cells, or T cells provided the cDNA or gDNA that made up the material.

V dropped 3 bases and J dropped 1; count of bases not matched to a gene: 3. CDR3 length equals 15 residues. Germline V gives CDR1 SGHAT, CDR2 FQDESV (reference sequence). Per the original data handling: Estimates of nucleated cell counts were drawn from the amplification of reference gene primers. Assay used: immunoSEQ multiplex PCR; TCRdb lists only in-frame clones, some missing. Clonal size and the V and J genes are those of that table, whereas D and trimming came from the DNA. The sample includes under 150,000 clones, approximately 90% of them seen just once. The TCR was taken from a woman aged 70 to 79 who had recovered from COVID-19. The genes are TRBV11-1 and TRBJ1-1; 9 nucleotides align to TRBD1. Material: peripheral blood. CDR3 sequence (DNA): TGTGCCAGCAGCTTTCAGGGACAGGGGAACACTGAAGCTTTCTTT. It is translated as CASSFQGQGNTEAFF.